These 2 T cell receptor beta chains were sequenced from one sample in a study of cytomegalovirus exposure and HLA in healthy donors. TCRdb's copy holds only in-frame clones and misses some; the assay was immunoSEQ multiplex PCR. The table lists hundreds of thousands of clones, around 86% of them singletons, with roughly 0.82% in the top ten. Sequencing was done on a sample of PBMCs. The receptor source for this set is a woman aged 18-29 years in good health and CMV-seronegative.

This clone has only a few counts. The chain carries TRBV27 and TRBJ2-7, with D perhaps TRBD2 (6 bases). The CDR3 runs 14 residues. Germline V gene lookup returns CDR1 MNHEY and CDR2 SMNVEV (reference sequence). Trimming took 2 bases from V and 1 from J, leaving 9 bases between them. The CDR3 nucleotides read TGTGCCAGCAGTTTAGGGACTGGGTCCTACGAGCAGTACTTC. Its translation is CASSLGTGSYEQYF.

This chain links TRBV30 with TRBJ1-3; D remains unclear. The CDR3 runs to 15 residues. Germline CDR1 is GTSNPN and CDR2 is SVGIG (reference sequence). The V gene lost 1 base and the J gene lost 0 bases, with 10 bases spanning the gap. Written as DNA, the CDR3 is TGTGCCTGGAGTGACGCAAGGAGCTCTGGAAACACCATATATTTT. It encodes CAWSDARSSGNTIYF.